These 26 T cell receptor beta chains share one sample of origin, sequenced in a study of patients and donors after allogeneic stem cell transplantation. In TCRdb, the RT-PCR reads were re-called with MiXCR into one record per CDR3 protein. Altogether some 92,000 distinct CDR3 sequences are present, around 49% being singletons, with the ten largest covering roughly two thirds. The sequenced sample consisted of blood, either unsorted or a sorted T cell fraction (not recorded which). These receptors were taken from a human donor who was either an allogeneic HSCT recipient or a stem cell or donor lymphocyte infusion donor (not recorded which). It is not recorded whose cells these are; they may come from a transplant donor.

The V call is TRBV28, the J call TRBJ1-3, with D uncertain. Germline CDR1 reads MDHEN; CDR2 reads SYDVKM. The V end lost 5 bases, the J end lost 8 bases, and 10 bases lay between the germline ends. The CDR3 consists of 12 residues. CDR3 coding DNA: TGTGCCAGCAGTCCGGACGTAGACACCATATATTTT. Translated: CASSPDVDTIYF.

The V call is TRBV7-9, the J call TRBJ2-7, with TRBD1 matching over 7 bases. Germline CDR1 and CDR2: SEHNR and FQNEAQ (reference sequence). The junction had 7 bases not matched to a gene; V was cut back by 4 bases and J by 7 bases. CDR3 length equals 13 residues. The chain's CDR3 is CASSSPQGLEQYF. CDR3 nucleotides: TGTGCCAGCAGCTCCCCACAGGGGTTGGAGCAGTACTTC.

There are a few counts of this clonotype. The chain employs TRBV13 and TRBJ1-2; 7 nucleotides line up with TRBD1. CDR3 length: 13 amino acids. Trimming removed 6 bases from V and 6 bases from J; junction bases left unmatched: 7. From germline, CDR1 is PRHDT and CDR2 FYEKMQ (reference sequence). The CDR3 DNA reads TGTGCCAGCAGTCCGACAGGGAGAAATGGCTACACCTTC. This encodes CASSPTGRNGYTF.

This clonotype occurred once. V is TRBV29-1 and J is TRBJ1-2, with D unclear. V was cut by 3 bases and J by 5 bases, with 16 bases left in between. CDR1 and CDR2 (germline): SQVTM, ANQGSEA. The length of the CDR3 is 14 residues. This chain's CDR3 is CSVDKSETAYGYTF. Here the CDR3 DNA reads TGCAGCGTTGATAAATCAGAAACCGCTTATGGCTACACCTTC.

The rearrangement uses TRBV15 and TRBJ2-1; 11 bases are a match to TRBD2. The germline CDR1 and CDR2 sequences are LNHNV and YYDKDF (reference sequence). V shed 8 bases and J 5 bases; nucleotides not matched to a gene: 5. The CDR3 is 14 amino acids. The CDR3 spells CATGGTSGDNEQFF. CDR3 nucleotide sequence: TGTGCCACCGGGGGGACTAGCGGAGACAATGAGCAGTTCTTC.

This rearrangement joins TRBV28 to TRBJ1-3; D might be TRBD1 (6 bases). Germline-derived CDR1 and CDR2 are MDHEN and SYDVKM. V was trimmed by 5 bases and J by 7 bases, leaving 9 bases between them. The CDR3 has 12 amino acids. CDR3 residues: CASSTTGNTIYF. For the CDR3, the DNA is TGTGCCAGCAGTACTACAGGGAACACCATATATTTT.

The rearrangement joins TRBV6-5 to TRBJ1-2; 10 bases are shared with TRBD1. Germline CDR1 reads MNHEY; CDR2 reads SVGAGI. The V and J ends lost 2 bases and 5 bases, in that order; junction bases with no gene match: 5. The CDR3 totals 15 residues. CDR3 loop: CASSYPGTGDYGYTF. CDR3 nucleotides: TGTGCCAGCAGTTACCCCGGGACAGGGGATTATGGCTACACCTTC.

The rearrangement uses TRBV12-3 or TRBV12-4 and TRBJ1-2, with no clear D. The length of the CDR3 is 13 residues. V dropped 7 bases and J dropped 4 bases, with 13 bases sitting between them. Here the CDR3 reads CASTTRQTYGYTF. CDR3 nucleotides: TGTGCCAGCACCACCCGACAAACCTATGGCTACACCTTC.

The V and J genes are TRBV30 and TRBJ2-1, with 15 bases that match TRBD2. With 2 bases clipped from V and 6 bases from J, the junction kept 11 bases outside the gene matches. Germline CDR1 and CDR2: GTSNPN and SVGIG (reference sequence). The CDR3 has 18 amino acids. This CDR3 is CAWSHLRGLAGGPNEQFF. CDR3 in DNA: TGTGCCTGGAGTCATTTAAGGGGACTAGCGGGAGGACCCAATGAGCAGTTCTTC.

V is TRBV4-1 and J is TRBJ1-1; D possibly corresponds to TRBD1 (5 bases). This CDR3 is built from 13 residues. Germline V gene data show CDR1 as MGHRA and CDR2 as YSYEKL. V lost 2 bases to trimming and J lost 7 bases, with 11 bases between them. CDR3 bases: TGCGCCAGCAGCCAAAGGGGCAGGGTTGAAGCTTTCTTT. Translating it yields CASSQRGRVEAFF.

This sequence joins TRBV7-9 and TRBJ1-2; no reliable D call. V was trimmed by 5 bases and J by 9 bases, leaving 13 bases between them. Germline CDR1 reads SEHNR; CDR2 reads FQNEAQ (reference sequence). The CDR3 totals 12 residues. In nucleotides, the CDR3 is TGTGCCAGCAGCGCCGACACTCCCAGCTACACCTTC. Translation gives CASSADTPSYTF.

This clonotype was found a few times. The genes are TRBV12-5 and TRBJ1-1, with 7 bases aligning to TRBD1. The CDR3 length is 14 residues. V dropped 6 bases and J dropped 5; count of bases not matched to a gene: 9. Germline values: CDR1 LGHNT, CDR2 FRNRAP. The CDR3 DNA is TGTGCTAGTGGCCTCGAGGGGGCACGGACTGAAGCTTTCTTT. Its translation is CASGLEGARTEAFF.

The V call is TRBV5-1, the J call TRBJ1-1; D may be TRBD1 (5 bases). The CDR3 is 14 amino acids. Looked up from germline, CDR1 is SGHRS and CDR2 is YFSETQ. Trimming removed 6 bases from V and 4 bases from J, with 16 bases in between. The CDR3 DNA reads as TGCGCCAGCAAAAGTGGGGGTGGAGGCACTGAAGCTTTCTTT. Translation gives CASKSGGGGTEAFF.

The chain carries TRBV12-3 or TRBV12-4 and TRBJ1-2; 8 bases fit TRBD1. J lost 5 bases, V lost 2 bases, and 7 bases had no gene match. The CDR3 is 15 residues long. CDR3 sequence reads: CASSLTVRGHYGYTF. DNA of the CDR3: TGTGCCAGCAGTTTAACTGTCAGGGGGCATTATGGCTACACCTTC.

The rearrangement links TRBV4-3 to TRBJ2-7; weak D call: TRBD1 (5 bases). The CDR3 has 13 amino acids. Germline V CDR1 and CDR2: LGHNA, YSLEER. V gave up 4 bases and J gave up 5 bases, with 12 bases separating them. Here the CDR3 reads CASSPYQGNEQYF. The CDR3 DNA reads TGCGCCAGCAGCCCTTACCAGGGAAACGAGCAGTACTTC.

This clonotype was counted only a few times. V usage is TRBV12-3 or TRBV12-4 and J usage is TRBJ1-5; D is possibly TRBD1 (5 bases). V lost 3 bases and J 2 bases, leaving 11 bases between the germline ends. The CDR3 totals 15 residues. The CDR3 region is CASSLGTAGNQPQHF. The CDR3 DNA reads TGTGCCAGCAGTTTGGGGACCGCGGGCAATCAGCCCCAGCATTTT.

The J gene is TRBJ1-4, the V gene TRBV4-3; D is unclear. Germline V gene lookup returns CDR1 LGHNA and CDR2 YSLEER. The V gene lost 0 bases and the J gene lost 4 bases, with 9 bases spanning the gap. This CDR3 contains 15 residues. This CDR3 is CASSQETDNNEKLFF. The CDR3 bases are TGCGCCAGCAGCCAAGAAACAGACAATAATGAAAAACTGTTTTTT.

The rearrangement uses TRBV4-3 and TRBJ1-2, with D hard to call. Germline CDR1 and CDR2: LGHNA and YSLEER. The CDR3 runs 16 residues. The ends were cut back, 0 bases at V and 1 base at J, with 12 bases in the middle. The CDR3 DNA reads as TGCGCCAGCAGCCAAGACGTACGAGACAATAACTATGGCTACACCTTC. Translating gives CASSQDVRDNNYGYTF.

The rearrangement uses TRBV20-1 and TRBJ1-1; 7 positions match TRBD1. The J segment lost 5 bases and the V segment lost 0 bases, leaving 6 bases of the junction unmatched. The germline CDR1 and CDR2 sequences are DFQATT and SNEGSKA (reference sequence). The CDR3 has 14 residues. CDR3 in amino acids: CSAREQGRRTEAFF. The CDR3 region has the DNA TGCAGTGCTAGAGAACAGGGGCGAAGGACTGAAGCTTTCTTT.

The genes are TRBV7-3 and TRBJ1-1, with D possibly matching TRBD1 (5 bases). V was pared by 5 bases and J by 5 bases, with 18 bases between. The CDR3 sequence is 15 residues long. Germline V CDR1 and CDR2: SGHTA, FQGTGA. This CDR3 is CASSIPGAPGTEAFF. CDR3 bases: TGTGCCAGCAGCATCCCCGGGGCTCCTGGGACTGAAGCTTTCTTT.

This clonotype was detected only a few times. The chain recombines TRBV20-1 with TRBJ1-4; D is unclear. V gave up 6 bases and J gave up 7 bases, with 15 bases separating them. CDR1 is DFQATT, CDR2 SNEGSKA, per germline (reference sequence). This CDR3 region has 13 residues. CDR3: CSAFTVGGEKLFF. CDR3 DNA: TGCAGTGCCTTTACAGTTGGTGGTGAAAAACTGTTTTTT.

This clonotype was detected only a few times. This chain links TRBV6-1 with TRBJ1-4; maybe TRBD1 (5 bases). Trimming stripped 6 bases from V and 8 bases from J, with 10 bases between. Germline V lookup: CDR1 MNHNS, CDR2 SASEGT. CDR3 length: 12 amino acids. In DNA form, the CDR3 reads TGTGCCAGCAGGGGGGTAGGAGAAAAACTGTTTTTT. Translation gives CASRGVGEKLFF.

The V call is TRBV9, the J call TRBJ2-2; 7 nucleotides match TRBD2. V lost 6 bases to trimming and J lost 4 bases; unmatched junction nucleotides: 9. CDR1 and CDR2 from the germline V gene are SGDLS and YYNGEE. This CDR3 region has 15 residues. The CDR3 loop reads CASNVGGPGTGELFF. CDR3 DNA sequence: TGTGCCAGCAATGTGGGAGGGCCCGGCACCGGGGAGCTGTTTTTT. The variable domain in full, with the rest retrieved from reference TRBV9 and TRBJ2-2, is DSGVTQTPKHLITATGQRVTLRCSPRSGDLSVYWYQQSLDQGLQFLIQYYNGEERAKGNILERFSAQQFPDLHSELNLSSLELGDSALYFCASNVGGPGTGELFFGEGSRLTVL.

This clonotype has only a few counts. The chain uses TRBV28 and TRBJ1-2; 7 nucleotides agree with TRBD1. Germline V gene data show CDR1 as MDHEN and CDR2 as SYDVKM. V shed 8 bases and J 0 bases; nucleotides not matched to a gene: 3. The CDR3 runs to 13 residues. CDR3 region: CASGQVPNYGYTF. DNA for the CDR3: TGTGCCAGCGGACAGGTCCCTAACTATGGCTACACCTTC.

This CDR3 is CASSLLKAAITGELFF. The CDR3, as DNA: TGCGCCAGCAGCCTCTTGAAGGCAGCGATCACCGGGGAGCTGTTTTTT. The rearrangement joins TRBV4-3 to TRBJ2-2; D is unresolved. V was cut by 4 bases and J by 4 bases, with 16 bases left in between. Germline lookup yields CDR1 LGHNA and CDR2 YSLEER. The CDR3 contains 16 residues.

The J gene is TRBJ2-3, the V gene TRBV4-1; 8 nucleotides match TRBD2. V shed 0 bases, J shed 1 base, and the junction held 6 bases outside the gene matches. Germline V gene data show CDR1 as MGHRA and CDR2 as YSYEKL. The CDR3 loop spans 17 amino acids. Written as DNA, the CDR3 is TGCGCCAGCAGCCAAGAGGATAGCGGGACTCGCACAGATACGCAGTATTTT. Its protein product is CASSQEDSGTRTDTQYF.